This T cell receptor beta chain came from a study of T cell clusters in autoimmune cytopenias. TRB was amplified by touch-down multiplex PCR, primer pools A and B combined. From its re-call of the multiplex PCR reads, TCRdb lists each CDR3 protein once, without DNA. In all, the sample yields about 8,200 distinct CDR3 sequences. Study findings and constraints: Healthy donors had roughly 3-fold more exclusive TRB clusters than active autoimmune hepatitis patients. Physiological T cell clusters of healthy donors were apparently absent in primary autoimmune cytopenia patients.

About this clonotype itself: Its antigen remains unidentified.

CDR3 length: 12 residues. Germline values: CDR1 GTSNPN, CDR2 SVGIG (reference sequence). TRB amplification used approximately 270 ng of peripheral blood genomic DNA. The chain recombines TRBV30 with TRBJ1-6; TCRdb returns TRBD1, unconfirmable since there is no DNA. Sequenced: peripheral blood. The sequence was collected from a human donor with an autoimmune cytopenia or autoimmune hepatitis (not recorded which). The CDR3: CAWGDLNSPLHF.